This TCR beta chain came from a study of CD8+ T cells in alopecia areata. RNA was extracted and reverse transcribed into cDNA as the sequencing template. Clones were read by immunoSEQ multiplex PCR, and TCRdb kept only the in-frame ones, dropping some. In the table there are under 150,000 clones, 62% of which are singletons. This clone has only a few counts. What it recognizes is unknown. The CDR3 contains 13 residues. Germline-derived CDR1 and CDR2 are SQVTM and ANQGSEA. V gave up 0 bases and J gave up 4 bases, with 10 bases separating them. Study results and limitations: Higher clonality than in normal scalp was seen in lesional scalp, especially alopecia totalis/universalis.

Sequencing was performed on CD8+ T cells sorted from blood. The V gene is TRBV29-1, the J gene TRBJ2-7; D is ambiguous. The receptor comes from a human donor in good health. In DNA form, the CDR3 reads TGCAGCGTTGAAGATGGAGAGGAGTACGAGCAGTACTTC. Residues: CSVEDGEEYEQYF.